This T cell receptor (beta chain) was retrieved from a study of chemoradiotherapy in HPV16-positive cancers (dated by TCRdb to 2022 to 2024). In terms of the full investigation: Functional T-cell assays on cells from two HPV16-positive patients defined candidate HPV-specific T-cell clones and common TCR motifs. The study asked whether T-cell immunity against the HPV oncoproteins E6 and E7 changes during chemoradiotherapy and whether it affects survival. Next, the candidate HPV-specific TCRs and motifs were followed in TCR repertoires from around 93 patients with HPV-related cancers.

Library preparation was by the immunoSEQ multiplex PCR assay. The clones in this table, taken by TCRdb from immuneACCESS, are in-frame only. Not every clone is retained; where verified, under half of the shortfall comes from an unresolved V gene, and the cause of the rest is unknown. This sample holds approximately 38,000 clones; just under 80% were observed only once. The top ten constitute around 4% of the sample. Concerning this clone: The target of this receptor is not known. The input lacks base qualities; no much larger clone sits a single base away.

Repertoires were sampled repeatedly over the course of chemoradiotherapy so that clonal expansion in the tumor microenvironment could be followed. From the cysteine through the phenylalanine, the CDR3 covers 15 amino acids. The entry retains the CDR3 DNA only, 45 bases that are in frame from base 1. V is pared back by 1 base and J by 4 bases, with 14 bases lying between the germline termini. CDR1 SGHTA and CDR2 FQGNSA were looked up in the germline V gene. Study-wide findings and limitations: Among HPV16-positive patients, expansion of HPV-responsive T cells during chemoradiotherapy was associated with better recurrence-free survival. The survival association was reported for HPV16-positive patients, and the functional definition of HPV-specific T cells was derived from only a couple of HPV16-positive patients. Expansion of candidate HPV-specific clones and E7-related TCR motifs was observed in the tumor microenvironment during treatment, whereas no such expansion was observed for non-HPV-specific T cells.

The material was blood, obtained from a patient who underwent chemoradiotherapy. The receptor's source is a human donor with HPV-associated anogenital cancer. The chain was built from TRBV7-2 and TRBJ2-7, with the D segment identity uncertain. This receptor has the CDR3 CASSLDPMASYEQYF. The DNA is TGTGCCAGCAGCTTAGACCCAATGGCCTCATACGAGCAGTACTTC.